Listed below are T cell receptor beta chains from one sample, sequenced in a study of blood T cells in healthy people across ages. TCRdb passed the 5' RACE reads through MiXCR, listing each CDR3 protein once. Among about 800,000 distinct CDR3 sequences listed, roughly 25% were seen once. These same data were also listed under a study on T cells of mothers and their children.

Sequencing was carried out using blood. The source of these receptors is a boy between 5 and 17 years old in good health. CDR3s include the opening cysteine and the closing phenylalanine or tryptophan. D genes are given only for firm matches. For some rows the clone size is stated as once, few or many, or as a class when expanded; others skip it.

clone size: NA; V gene: TRBV7-9; D gene: NA; J gene: TRBJ2-1; CDR3 protein: CASTFPRAGLSGDEQFF; CDR3 DNA: TGTGCCAGCACCTTCCCGAGGGCAGGCCTTTCGGGTGATGAGCAGTTCTTC
clone size: few; V gene: TRBV6-1; D gene: NA; J gene: TRBJ1-5; CDR3 protein: CASTRQEDQPQHF; CDR3 DNA: TGTGCCAGCACTAGACAGGAAGATCAGCCCCAGCATTTT
clone size: few; V gene: TRBV6-6; D gene: NA; J gene: TRBJ1-2; CDR3 protein: CASSQGLMNTYTF; CDR3 DNA: TGTGCCAGCAGCCAAGGACTGATGAACACCTACACCTTC
clone size: NA; V gene: TRBV20-1; D gene: NA; J gene: TRBJ2-1; CDR3 protein: CSASVGDEQFF; CDR3 DNA: TGCAGTGCTAGTGTGGGGGATGAGCAGTTCTTC
clone size: NA; V gene: TRBV7-2; D gene: NA; J gene: TRBJ1-1; CDR3 protein: CASSRGQTWNTEAFF; CDR3 DNA: TGTGCCAGCAGCCGTGGCCAGACCTGGAACACTGAAGCTTTCTTT
clone size: NA; V gene: TRBV5-5; D gene: TRBD1; J gene: TRBJ2-7; CDR3 protein: CASSDMGQNYLYEQYF; CDR3 DNA: TGTGCCAGCAGCGATATGGGACAGAACTATCTCTACGAGCAGTACTTC
clone size: NA; V gene: TRBV6-1; D gene: NA; J gene: TRBJ2-7; CDR3 protein: CASSELESSYEQYF; CDR3 DNA: TGTGCCAGCAGTGAACTGGAAAGCTCCTACGAGCAGTACTTC
clone size: NA; V gene: TRBV7-9; D gene: TRBD2; J gene: TRBJ2-7; CDR3 protein: CASSSLAGGMGYEQYF; CDR3 DNA: TGTGCCAGCAGCTCGCTAGCGGGAGGAATGGGATACGAGCAGTACTTC
clone size: NA; V gene: TRBV7-2; D gene: TRBD1; J gene: TRBJ1-2; CDR3 protein: CASSEPGTGFNGYTF; CDR3 DNA: TGTGCCAGCAGCGAACCCGGGACAGGGTTCAATGGCTACACCTTC
clone size: NA; V gene: TRBV20-1; D gene: NA; J gene: TRBJ2-4; CDR3 protein: CSARQGSKNIQYF; CDR3 DNA: TGCAGTGCTAGACAGGGTAGCAAAAACATTCAGTACTTC
clone size: few; V gene: TRBV12-3/TRBV12-4; D gene: NA; J gene: TRBJ1-2; CDR3 protein: CASSLIMEGSTF; CDR3 DNA: TGTGCCAGCAGTTTAATTATGGAGGGCTCCACCTTC
clone size: NA; V gene: TRBV29-1; D gene: TRBD1; J gene: TRBJ1-1; CDR3 protein: CSGDRGTEAFF; CDR3 DNA: TGCAGCGGTGACAGGGGGACTGAAGCTTTCTTT
clone size: NA; V gene: TRBV20-1; D gene: NA; J gene: TRBJ2-7; CDR3 protein: CSAEGQDYEQYF; CDR3 DNA: TGCAGTGCAGAGGGGCAGGACTACGAGCAGTACTTC
clone size: NA; V gene: TRBV20-1; D gene: NA; J gene: TRBJ2-3; CDR3 protein: CSARDLNRADTQYF; CDR3 DNA: TGCAGTGCTAGAGACCTAAACAGGGCGGATACGCAGTATTTT
clone size: few; V gene: TRBV20-1; D gene: NA; J gene: TRBJ1-1; CDR3 protein: CSASRTLGTEAFF; CDR3 DNA: TGCAGTGCTAGCCGGACCCTGGGTACTGAAGCTTTCTTT
clone size: few; V gene: TRBV27; D gene: NA; J gene: TRBJ1-6; CDR3 protein: CASCSRNSPLHF; CDR3 DNA: TGTGCCAGCTGTTCGAGGAATTCACCCCTCCACTTT
clone size: NA; V gene: TRBV20-1; D gene: TRBD1; J gene: TRBJ1-5; CDR3 protein: CSARPQGGGGSNQPQHF; CDR3 DNA: TGCAGTGCTAGACCACAGGGGGGCGGGGGGAGCAATCAGCCCCAGCATTTT
clone size: NA; V gene: TRBV6-2/TRBV6-3; D gene: NA; J gene: TRBJ1-5; CDR3 protein: CASRPADWKQPQHF; CDR3 DNA: TGTGCCAGCAGACCCGCCGACTGGAAACAGCCCCAGCATTTT
clone size: NA; V gene: TRBV28; D gene: NA; J gene: TRBJ1-1; CDR3 protein: CASSLIGGTVNTEAFF; CDR3 DNA: TGTGCCAGCAGTTTAATCGGGGGGACGGTGAACACTGAAGCTTTCTTT
clone size: few; V gene: TRBV7-9; D gene: TRBD2; J gene: TRBJ2-7; CDR3 protein: CASSDTSGSPYEQYF; CDR3 DNA: TGTGCCAGCAGCGACACTAGCGGGAGCCCCTACGAGCAGTACTTC
clone size: few; V gene: TRBV28; D gene: NA; J gene: TRBJ2-7; CDR3 protein: CASQGSSYEQYF; CDR3 DNA: TGTGCCAGCCAAGGAAGCTCCTACGAGCAGTACTTC
clone size: few; V gene: TRBV4-3; D gene: NA; J gene: TRBJ2-7; CDR3 protein: CASSRLDGSYEQHF; CDR3 DNA: TGCGCCAGCAGCCGCTTGGACGGATCCTACGAGCAGCACTTC
clone size: once; V gene: TRBV29-1; D gene: TRBD2; J gene: TRBJ2-1; CDR3 protein: CGSGGLAWREQFF; CDR3 DNA: TGCGGCTCCGGGGGACTAGCGTGGCGTGAGCAGTTCTTC